The rows below give T cell receptor beta chains drawn from one sample of a study of T cell repertoires in cytomegalovirus infection. Via MiXCR, TCRdb re-called the reads, giving one row per CDR3 protein. The sample shows around 430,000 distinct CDR3 sequences, about 42% of them seen only once. Their cognate antigens are unknown. The starting material was cultured PBMCs, obtained from culture after CMV antigen stimulation. Source of these receptors: a human donor in good health (CMV status not recorded). Some clones in this sample may be carry-over from other donors' samples. The CDR3 runs from the conserved cysteine through the conserved F or W. The order of the fields is J gene, clone size, V gene, D gene, CDR3 DNA, CDR3 protein. The D gene is left open where the match is weak. Clone size is given for some rows only: seen once, a few or many times, or a class if the clone is expanded.

J: TRBJ1-1; size: .; V: TRBV6-8; D: .; DNA: TGTGCCAGCAGTTACTCTGCGGGGAGTGAAGCTTTCTTT; CDR3: CASSYSAGSEAFF
J: TRBJ2-7; size: few; V: TRBV7-2; D: TRBD1; DNA: TGTGCCAGCAGCTTGACAGGGCCCACCTACGAGCAGTACTTC; CDR3: CASSLTGPTYEQYF
J: TRBJ2-5; size: .; V: TRBV11-2; D: TRBD2; DNA: TGTGCCAGCAGCCCTACTCTAGCGGAGTTGCCCACGGCCCGCTTACAGACCCAGTACTTC; CDR3: CASSPTLAELPTARLQTQYF
J: TRBJ2-7; size: .; V: TRBV7-9; D: .; DNA: TGTGCCAGCAGCCATCCCCCAGTCGGGGCCACCTACGAGCAGTACTTC; CDR3: CASSHPPVGATYEQYF
J: TRBJ2-5; size: .; V: TRBV6-5; D: TRBD2; DNA: TGTGCCAGCGAAAACCGCGCCCGCGGCCTAGCGGGAGGTTCGTCCCAAGAGACCCAGTACTTC; CDR3: CASENRARGLAGGSSQETQYF
J: TRBJ1-3; size: .; V: TRBV9; D: .; DNA: TGTGCCAGCAGCGTAGAGGCTGGAGGAAACACCATATATTTT; CDR3: CASSVEAGGNTIYF
J: TRBJ2-3; size: few; V: TRBV4-3; D: .; DNA: TGCGCCAGCAGCCAAGAGGCTAGCGCGGAAACAGATACGCAGTATTTT; CDR3: CASSQEASAETDTQYF
J: TRBJ2-5; size: many; V: TRBV7-2; D: .; DNA: TGTGCCAGCAGCGTACAAGAGACCCAGTACTTC; CDR3: CASSVQETQYF
J: TRBJ2-3; size: .; V: TRBV20-1; D: TRBD2; DNA: TGCAGTGCCGATACTAGCGGGGCCACAGATACGCAGTATTTT; CDR3: CSADTSGATDTQYF
J: TRBJ1-1; size: .; V: TRBV2; D: .; DNA: TGTGCCAGCAATCGGGACGGCCACACTGAAGCTTTCTTT; CDR3: CASNRDGHTEAFF